The rows below give T cell receptor beta chains drawn from one sample of a study of T cell responses to AZD1222 COVID-19 vaccine. Only in-frame clones appear in the TCRdb table, and some are missing; sequencing was by immunoSEQ multiplex PCR. The table has about 140,000 clones, around 90% seen once. Sequencing was performed on peripheral blood, taken 28 days after the second AZD1222 dose. These receptors all come from an adult who received the AZD1222 COVID-19 vaccine. Both conserved end residues are part of each CDR3. A D gene is named only where the DNA matches it firmly. Expanded clones get a size class; other rows say once, few or many, or leave the size out.

V gene	clone size	J gene	D gene	CDR3 protein	CDR3 DNA
TRBV7-2	-	TRBJ2-1	-	CASSPTYNEQFF	TGTGCCAGCAGCCCTACCTACAATGAGCAGTTCTTC
TRBV11-3	few	TRBJ1-1	-	CASSAAGGTEAFF	TGTGCCAGCAGCGCGGCAGGTGGCACTGAAGCTTTCTTT
TRBV5-5	-	TRBJ1-2	-	CASSFGTGSDTF	-
TRBV28	-	TRBJ1-4	TRBD1	CASRTGGQSEEKLFF	TGTGCCAGCAGGACCGGGGGACAGAGTGAGGAAAAACTGTTTTTT
TRBV19	-	TRBJ1-4	TRBD1	CASSIYRTGRTEKLFF	TGTGCCAGTAGTATATACCGGACAGGCCGAACTGAAAAACTGTTTTTT
TRBV5-5	once	TRBJ2-1	-	CASSLGRGLYNEQFF	TGTGCCAGCAGCTTGGGCCGGGGGCTCTACAATGAGCAGTTCTTC
TRBV19	few	TRBJ1-5	-	CASSVRVGNQPQHF	TGTGCCAGTAGTGTTAGGGTTGGCAATCAGCCCCAGCATTTT
TRBV7-9	-	TRBJ2-1	TRBD1	CASRGPGQGFNEQFF	TGTGCCAGCAGAGGACCGGGACAGGGTTTCAATGAGCAGTTCTTC
TRBV28	-	TRBJ1-2	-	CASSFQGAYGYTF	TGTGCCAGCAGTTTCCAAGGAGCCTATGGCTACACCTTC
TRBV6-5	-	TRBJ1-5	TRBD1	CASRRDREEREPQHF	TGTGCCAGCAGAAGGGACAGGGAGGAGAGGGAGCCCCAGCATTTT
TRBV3-1/TRBV3-2	-	TRBJ1-5	-	CASSQDVRRLYSNQPQHF	TGTGCCAGCAGCCAAGATGTGAGAAGGCTTTATAGCAATCAGCCCCAGCATTTT
TRBV5-1	-	TRBJ1-3	-	CASTPTPSSGNTIYF	TGCGCCAGCACCCCGACTCCCTCCTCTGGAAACACCATATATTTT
TRBV6-2/TRBV6-3	-	TRBJ2-1	-	CASSPGRTVDNEQFF	TGTGCCAGCAGCCCTGGACGGACCGTAGACAATGAGCAGTTCTTC
TRBV6-5	-	TRBJ1-5	TRBD1	CASSQSTGAGQPQHF	TGTGCCAGCAGTCAATCGACAGGGGCTGGACAGCCCCAGCATTTT